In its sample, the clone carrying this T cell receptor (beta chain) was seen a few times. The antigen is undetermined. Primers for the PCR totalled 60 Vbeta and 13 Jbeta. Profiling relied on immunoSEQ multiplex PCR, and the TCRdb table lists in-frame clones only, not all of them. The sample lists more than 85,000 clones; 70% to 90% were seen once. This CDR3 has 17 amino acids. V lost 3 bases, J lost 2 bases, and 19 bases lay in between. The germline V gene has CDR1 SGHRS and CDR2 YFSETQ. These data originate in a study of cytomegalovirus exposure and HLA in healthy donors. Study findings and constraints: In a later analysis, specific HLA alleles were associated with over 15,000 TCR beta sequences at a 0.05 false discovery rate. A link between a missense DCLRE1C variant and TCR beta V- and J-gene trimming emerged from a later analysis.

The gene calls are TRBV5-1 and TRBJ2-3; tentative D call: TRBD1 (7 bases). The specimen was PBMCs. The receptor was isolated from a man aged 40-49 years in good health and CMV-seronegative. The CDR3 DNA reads TGCGCCAGCAGCTCCGGGCCGGGCAGGGGGGTCACAGATACGCAGTATTTT. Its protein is CASSSGPGRGVTDTQYF.